This note documents a single T cell receptor (beta chain) sequence. Its cognate antigen is unknown. From germline, CDR1 is LNHNV and CDR2 YYDKDF (reference sequence). The CDR3 spans 16 residues. With 0 bases removed from V and 1 base from J, the gap between germline ends came to 13 bases. This record belongs to a study of cytomegalovirus exposure and HLA in healthy donors. Study-wide results and limits: Most CMV-associated TCR beta chains appeared HLA-restricted in a later analysis. The authors later linked a missense DCLRE1C variant to TCR beta V- and J-gene trimming. Common viral pathogens were later found to be apparently linked to several of the most significant clusters.

The PCR was carried out with 60 Vbeta primers and 13 Jbeta primers. Original processing notes: In a later analysis, of 70 million to 85 million unique beta chains, 9 million to 11 million appeared in at least two donors. Profiled with immunoSEQ multiplex PCR; TCRdb holds only in-frame clones, not every one. That table furnishes V, J and clone size, whereas the DNA furnished D and trimming. Among tens of thousands of clones listed, about 90% were seen once. The clonotype comes from a man aged 25 to 45 in good health and CMV-seropositive. This chain uses TRBV15 with TRBJ2-7; maybe TRBD2 (5 bases). The sequencing input was PBMCs. The chain's CDR3 is CATSREWRGPSYEQYF. For the CDR3, the DNA is TGTGCCACCAGCAGAGAGTGGCGAGGGCCATCCTACGAGCAGTACTTC.